Following are 20 T cell receptor beta chains from one sample sequenced in a study of CD8 T cells in Susac syndrome. RNA amounts of about 0.5 to 1 ug underwent reverse transcription with random hexamers. TCRdb reanalysed the immunoSEQ multiplex PCR reads using MiXCR and keeps one entry per CDR3 protein. Here the sample spans roughly 190,000 distinct CDR3 sequences, approximately 95% being singletons. Sequenced sample: CD4+ T cells from PBMCs. These receptors were taken from a human donor with Susac syndrome.

The chain recombines TRBV3-1 with TRBJ2-1, with a tentative D call TRBD1 (5 bases). Germline CDR1 and CDR2: LGHDT and YNNKEL (reference sequence). V lost 7 bases and J lost 2, with 12 bases in between. CDR3 size: 14 residues. This CDR3 is CASTKRGPYNEQFF. DNA of the CDR3: TGTGCCAGCACGAAAAGGGGTCCCTACAATGAGCAGTTCTTC.

This clonotype was seen just once. The V call is TRBV7-9, the J call TRBJ2-1, with TRBD1 matching over 11 bases. Germline values: CDR1 SEHNR, CDR2 FQNEAQ (reference sequence). The CDR3 spans 17 residues. The V gene end was trimmed by 4 bases and the J gene end by 8 bases; junction bases not matched to a gene: 13. This CDR3 is CASSSTDTDRGLHEQFF. CDR3 in DNA: TGTGCCAGCAGCTCTACGGACACGGACAGGGGGCTGCATGAGCAGTTCTTC.

The chain is built from TRBV4-2 and TRBJ2-5; tentatively, D is TRBD1 (6 bases). Germline V gives CDR1 LGHNA, CDR2 YNFKEQ. There are 13 residues in the CDR3. Trimming removed 8 bases from V and 5 bases from J, with 15 bases in between. The CDR3 reads CASRQLGAETQYF. The CDR3 coding sequence is TGTGCCAGCCGACAGTTGGGGGCGGAGACCCAGTACTTC.

This clonotype was observed once. This chain joins TRBV10-3 and TRBJ2-7; D not certain. Germline CDR1 reads ENHRY; CDR2 reads SYGVKD. V lost 0 bases, J lost 3 bases, and 12 bases lay in between. The CDR3 runs to 15 residues. Here the CDR3 DNA reads TGTGCCATCAGTGAGTCCTGGACCCTCATCTACGAGCAGTACTTC. This encodes CAISESWTLIYEQYF.

This clonotype was counted a single time. The rearrangement joins TRBV11-3 to TRBJ1-5; no clear D gene. V dropped 4 bases and J dropped 9 bases, with 10 bases sitting between them. Germline V gene lookup returns CDR1 SGHNT and CDR2 YENEEA. The CDR3 covers 12 residues. CDR3 DNA sequence: TGTGCCAGCAGCTACGACCCACGGCCCCAGCATTTT. This encodes CASSYDPRPQHF.

The chain has TRBV10-3 and TRBJ1-1, with no clear D. Trimming took 7 bases from V and 0 from J, leaving 9 bases between them. Germline assignment: CDR1 ENHRY and CDR2 SYGVKD. There are 13 residues in the CDR3. This CDR3 reads CAINQQLNTEAFF. CDR3 in DNA: TGTGCCATCAACCAACAGCTGAACACTGAAGCTTTCTTT.

This chain uses TRBV18 with TRBJ2-7; 7 bases are a match to TRBD1. CDR3 length equals 15 residues. In germline, CDR1 is KGHSH, CDR2 LQKENI. J lost 2 bases, V lost 2 bases, and 6 bases had no gene match. CDR3 protein: CASSPGQATTYEQYF. The CDR3 coding sequence is TGTGCCAGCTCACCAGGACAGGCCACCACCTACGAGCAGTACTTC.

The rearrangement uses TRBV20-1 and TRBJ2-1; 8 bases align to TRBD2. Germline trimming cut 6 bases from V and 7 bases from J; bases unmatched to any gene: 8. Germline assignment: CDR1 DFQATT and CDR2 SNEGSKA (reference sequence). This CDR3 spans 13 amino acids. This CDR3 is CSASRGGKNEQFF. In DNA, the CDR3 is TGCAGTGCCTCCCGCGGGGGGAAGAATGAGCAGTTCTTC.

In this sample, this clonotype turned up once. The chain couples TRBV14 to TRBJ2-7; a possible D gene is TRBD1 (6 bases). Between the trimmed V and J ends, which lost 1 base and 6 bases, there was a span of 10 bases. Germline CDR1 and CDR2: SGHDN and FVKESK. CDR3 length: 13 amino acids. In nucleotides, the CDR3 is TGTGCCAGCAGCCAAGTGGACAGCCTCGAGCAGTACTTC. It yields the protein CASSQVDSLEQYF.

V gene TRBV6-6 combines with J gene TRBJ2-7; D is possibly TRBD1 (6 bases). This CDR3 spans 15 amino acids. V was clipped by 2 bases and J by 6 bases, with 17 bases between them. Germline lookup yields CDR1 MNHNY and CDR2 SVGAGI (reference sequence). CDR3: CASSYNQGMSGEQYF. The CDR3 DNA is TGTGCCAGCAGTTACAACCAGGGGATGTCGGGCGAGCAGTACTTC.

This clonotype came up once. The V gene is TRBV4-2, the J gene TRBJ2-2; D possibly matches TRBD1 or TRBD2 (5 bases each). V gave up 5 bases and J gave up 2 bases, with 12 bases separating them. This CDR3 spans 15 amino acids. The germline V gene has CDR1 LGHNA and CDR2 YNFKEQ. Here the CDR3 reads CASSNGAGNTGELFF. DNA for the CDR3: TGTGCCAGCAGCAACGGGGCAGGAAACACCGGGGAGCTGTTTTTT.

The chain combines TRBV7-8 with TRBJ2-7; 9 bases match TRBD1. This CDR3 has 19 residues. Trimming removed 4 bases from V and 1 base from J; junction bases left unmatched: 17. Germline V gene sequence: CDR1 SGHVS, CDR2 FQNEAQ. CDR3 bases: TGTGCCAGCAGCTCGTTCCCGGGACAGGGCTCTCTTTCATCCTACGAGCAGTACTTC. This gives the protein CASSSFPGQGSLSSYEQYF.

This chain connects TRBV20-1 to TRBJ2-7, with D possibly TRBD1 on 5 matching bases. The ends were cut back, 6 bases at V and 0 bases at J, with 15 bases in the middle. This CDR3 is 14 amino acids long. Germline V CDR1 and CDR2: DFQATT, SNEGSKA (reference sequence). The CDR3 region is CSALPGILSYEQYF. The DNA for the CDR3 is TGCAGTGCCCTACCAGGGATCCTCTCCTACGAGCAGTACTTC.

V is TRBV30 and J is TRBJ2-2; either TRBD1 or TRBD2 may fit D (6 bases each). CDR1 and CDR2 from the germline V gene are GTSNPN and SVGIG (reference sequence). This CDR3 contains 15 residues. The ends were cut back, 6 bases at V and 4 bases at J, with 18 bases in the middle. CDR3 region: CACDLRGLGTGELFF. Here the CDR3 DNA reads TGTGCCTGCGACTTACGGGGGCTCGGCACCGGGGAGCTGTTTTTT.

The chain has TRBV18 and TRBJ1-5, with TRBD1 identical over 7 bases. V lost 1 base, J lost 4 bases, and 4 bases stayed unmatched. The V gene's germline CDR1 is KGHSH and CDR2 LQKENI. The CDR3 spans 15 residues. The CDR3 protein is CASSPRDSANQPQHF. CDR3 bases: TGTGCCAGCTCACCACGGGACAGTGCTAATCAGCCCCAGCATTTT.

The J gene is TRBJ2-6, the V gene TRBV24-1; D is undetermined. The V end was cut by 3 bases, the J end by 0 bases, with 5 bases between. Germline loops: CDR1 KGHDR, CDR2 SFDVKD. The CDR3 is 15 amino acids. For the CDR3, the DNA is TGTGCCACCAGTGATCCCACCTCTGGGGCCAACGTCCTGACTTTC. Encoded protein: CATSDPTSGANVLTF.

The chain carries TRBV7-8 and TRBJ2-7; no definite D call. Trimming cost V 5 bases and J 1 base, with 6 bases left between them. This CDR3 contains 12 residues. CDR1 and CDR2 from the germline V gene are SGHVS and FQNEAQ. This CDR3 reads CASSTQSYEQYF. In nucleotides, the CDR3 is TGTGCCAGCAGCACCCAGTCCTACGAGCAGTACTTC.

This clonotype appeared a single time. The V call is TRBV5-6, the J call TRBJ1-2, with D unclear. Per the germline V gene, CDR1 is SGHDT and CDR2 is YYEEEE. The germline V and J ends were trimmed by 0 bases and 6 bases, with 18 bases remaining between them. The CDR3 sequence is 16 residues long. CDR3 sequence (DNA): TGTGCCAGCAGCTTGGCCCTTTCCCGCGGCCGTGATGGCTACACCTTC. Amino acids: CASSLALSRGRDGYTF.

In its sample, this clonotype was seen once. V usage is TRBV11-2 and J usage is TRBJ2-7; 9 positions agree with TRBD2. The ends lost 3 bases at V and 0 bases at J; junction bases unmatched: 3. This CDR3 is built from 15 residues. Germline lookup yields CDR1 SGHAT and CDR2 FQNNGV. The CDR3 protein is CASSFTSGPSYEQYF. CDR3 nucleotides: TGTGCCAGCAGCTTTACTAGCGGGCCCTCCTACGAGCAGTACTTC.

This sequence joins TRBV12-3 or TRBV12-4 and TRBJ2-1; TRBD2 is a possible D gene (6 bases). CDR3 length: 14 amino acids. Deletions cut 6 bases from V and 6 bases from J, with 15 bases between. DNA for the CDR3: TGTGCCAGCAGCCAACGACTAGAGCGCAATGAGCAGTTCTTC. Its translation is CASSQRLERNEQFF.